In its sample, the clone carrying this T cell receptor (beta chain) was seen once. Trimming removed 0 bases from V and 5 bases from J, with 6 bases in between. The CDR3 length is 13 residues. CDR1 is KGHSH, CDR2 LQKENI, per germline. The authors ran the assay at deep level. TCRdb's table, derived via immunoSEQ multiplex PCR, lists solely in-frame clones and lacks some. This table holds some 380,000 clones, roughly 96% found once. Only Caucasian adults living in Nashville, Tennessee made up the donor group. This specimen belongs to a study of shared clonotypes between healthy human individuals. This sequence joins TRBV18 and TRBJ2-3; maybe TRBD1 (5 bases). This receptor was obtained from a man aged 25 to 45 in good health. The sample comprised memory CD8+ T cells sorted from blood. Subset indicated: CD45RO+ cells pooled with CCR7-negative TemRA cells. In DNA form, the CDR3 reads TGTGCCAGCTCACCACCGACAGAAGATACGCAGTATTTT. This translates into CASSPPTEDTQYF.